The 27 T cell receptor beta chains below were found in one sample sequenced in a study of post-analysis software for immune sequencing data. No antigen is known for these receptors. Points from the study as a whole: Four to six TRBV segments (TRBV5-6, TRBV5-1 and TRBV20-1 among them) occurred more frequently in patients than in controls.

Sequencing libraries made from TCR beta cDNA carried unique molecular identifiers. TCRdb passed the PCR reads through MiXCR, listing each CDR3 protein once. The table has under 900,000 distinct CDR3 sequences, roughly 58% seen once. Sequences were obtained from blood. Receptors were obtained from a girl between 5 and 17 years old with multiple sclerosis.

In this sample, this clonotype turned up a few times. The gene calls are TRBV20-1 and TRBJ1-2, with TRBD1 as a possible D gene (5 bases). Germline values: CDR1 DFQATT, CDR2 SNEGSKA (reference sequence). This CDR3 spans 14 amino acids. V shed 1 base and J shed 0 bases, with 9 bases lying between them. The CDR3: CSARGQLTNYGYTF. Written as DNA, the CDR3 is TGCAGTGCTAGAGGACAGCTTACTAACTATGGCTACACCTTC.

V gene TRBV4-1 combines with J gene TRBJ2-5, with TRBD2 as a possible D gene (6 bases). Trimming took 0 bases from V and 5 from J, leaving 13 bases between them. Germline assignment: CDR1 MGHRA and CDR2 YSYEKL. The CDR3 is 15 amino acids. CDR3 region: CASSQDVLAGETQYF. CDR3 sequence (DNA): TGCGCCAGCAGCCAAGATGTACTAGCCGGCGAGACCCAGTACTTC.

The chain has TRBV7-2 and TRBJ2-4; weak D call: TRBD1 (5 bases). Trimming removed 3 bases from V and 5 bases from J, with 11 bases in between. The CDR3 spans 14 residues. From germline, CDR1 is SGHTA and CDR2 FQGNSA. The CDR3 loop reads CASSFSIGENIQYF. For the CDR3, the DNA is TGTGCCAGCAGCTTCTCGATAGGGGAAAACATTCAGTACTTC.

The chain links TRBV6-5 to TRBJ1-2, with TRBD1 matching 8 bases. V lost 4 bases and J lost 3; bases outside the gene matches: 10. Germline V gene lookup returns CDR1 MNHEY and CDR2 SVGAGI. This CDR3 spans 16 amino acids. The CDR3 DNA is TGTGCCAGCAGTTCAGGGGGCCAGGGCCTCGACTATGGCTACACCTTC. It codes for CASSSGGQGLDYGYTF.

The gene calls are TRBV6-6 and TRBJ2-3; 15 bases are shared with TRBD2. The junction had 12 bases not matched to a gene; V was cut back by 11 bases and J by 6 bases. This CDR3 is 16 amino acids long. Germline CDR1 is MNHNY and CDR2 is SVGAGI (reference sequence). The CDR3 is CAGPRTSGGAFDTQYF. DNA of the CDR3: TGTGCCGGCCCCAGGACTAGCGGGGGGGCTTTTGATACGCAGTATTTT.

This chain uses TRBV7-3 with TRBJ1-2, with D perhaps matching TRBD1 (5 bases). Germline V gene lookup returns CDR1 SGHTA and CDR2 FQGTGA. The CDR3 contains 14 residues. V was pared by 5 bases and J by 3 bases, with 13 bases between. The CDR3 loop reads CASSPTGTHYGYTF. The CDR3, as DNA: TGTGCCAGCAGCCCAACGGGGACCCACTATGGCTACACCTTC.

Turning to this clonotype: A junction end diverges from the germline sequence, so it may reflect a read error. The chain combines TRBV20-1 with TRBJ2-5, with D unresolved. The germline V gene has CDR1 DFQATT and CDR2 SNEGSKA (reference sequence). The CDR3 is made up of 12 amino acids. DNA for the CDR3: TGCAGTGCGCCACTCCCGGGCCGCGAGCAGTACTTT. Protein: CSAPLPGREQYF.

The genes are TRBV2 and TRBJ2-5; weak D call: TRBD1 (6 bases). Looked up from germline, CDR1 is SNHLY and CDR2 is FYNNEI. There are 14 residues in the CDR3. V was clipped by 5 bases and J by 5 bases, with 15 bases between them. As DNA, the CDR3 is TGTGCCAGCAGTCAGGGGATGTATGGTGAGACCCAGTACTTC. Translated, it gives CASSQGMYGETQYF.

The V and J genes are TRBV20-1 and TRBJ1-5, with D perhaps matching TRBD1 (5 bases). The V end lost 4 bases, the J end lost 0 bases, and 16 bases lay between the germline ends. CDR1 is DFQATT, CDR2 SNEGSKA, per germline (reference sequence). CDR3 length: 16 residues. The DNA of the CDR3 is TGCAGTGCTATGCCTATCCCGGGGGGTAGCAATCAGCCCCAGCATTTT. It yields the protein CSAMPIPGGSNQPQHF.

CDR3 loop: CASSSFIPGELFF. For the CDR3, the DNA is TGTGCCAGCAGTTCCTTCATCCCCGGGGAGCTGTTTTTT. V gene TRBV12-3 or TRBV12-4 combines with J gene TRBJ2-2; D ambiguous. V lost 4 bases and J lost 6, with 9 bases in between. This CDR3 contains 13 residues.

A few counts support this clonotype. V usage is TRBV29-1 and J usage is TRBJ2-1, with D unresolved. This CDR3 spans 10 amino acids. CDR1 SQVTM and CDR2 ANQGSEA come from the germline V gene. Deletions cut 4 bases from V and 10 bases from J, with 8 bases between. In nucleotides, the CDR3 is TGCAGCGTTGCTGATACCGAGCAGTTCTTC. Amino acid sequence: CSVADTEQFF.

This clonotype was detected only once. CDR3 in DNA: TGTGCCAGCTCACCACCTACGACATCAGGGCGGGGTGGCTACACCTTC. It encodes CASSPPTTSGRGGYTF. The rearrangement links TRBV18 to TRBJ1-2; D perhaps matches TRBD1 (5 bases). Germline assignment: CDR1 KGHSH and CDR2 LQKENI. Trimming cost V 0 bases and J 7 bases, with 18 bases left between them. The CDR3 consists of 16 residues. Based on the CDR3 plus reference TRBV18 and TRBJ1-2, the full variable domain is NAGVMQNPRHLVRRRGQEARLRCSPMKGHSHVYWYRQLPEEGLKFMVYLQKENIIDESGMPKERFSAEFPKEGPSILRIQQVVRGDSAAYFCASSPPTTSGRGGYTFGSGTRLTVV.

CDR3 loop: CASSHLPGGRESTF. The CDR3 DNA is TGTGCCAGCAGTCACCTCCCAGGCGGCAGGGAGAGCACCTTC. V is TRBV6-6 and J is TRBJ1-2; D possibly corresponds to TRBD1 (5 bases). Germline loops: CDR1 MNHNY, CDR2 SVGAGI (reference sequence). The CDR3 length is 14 residues. V was shortened by 5 bases and J by 13 bases, with 23 bases between the two germline ends.

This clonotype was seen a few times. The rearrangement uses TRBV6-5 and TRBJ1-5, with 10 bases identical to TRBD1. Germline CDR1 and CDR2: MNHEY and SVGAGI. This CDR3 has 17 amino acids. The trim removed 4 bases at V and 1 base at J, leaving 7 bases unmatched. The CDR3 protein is CASSLSWTGGSNQPQHF. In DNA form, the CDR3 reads TGTGCCAGCAGTTTGTCTTGGACAGGGGGAAGCAATCAGCCCCAGCATTTT.

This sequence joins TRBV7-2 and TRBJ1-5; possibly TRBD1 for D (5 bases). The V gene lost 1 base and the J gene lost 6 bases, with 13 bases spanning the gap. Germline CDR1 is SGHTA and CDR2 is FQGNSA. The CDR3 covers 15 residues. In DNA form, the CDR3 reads TGTGCCAGCAGCTTAGAGGGCAGGGAGTTTCAGCCCCAGCATTTT. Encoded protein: CASSLEGREFQPQHF.

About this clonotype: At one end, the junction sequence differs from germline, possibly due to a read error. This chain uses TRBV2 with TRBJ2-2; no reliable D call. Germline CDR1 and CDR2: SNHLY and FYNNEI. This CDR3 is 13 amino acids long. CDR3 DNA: TGTACCAGCAGTCTGGGCCCGTCCGGGGAGCTGTTTTTT. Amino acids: CTSSLGPSGELFF.

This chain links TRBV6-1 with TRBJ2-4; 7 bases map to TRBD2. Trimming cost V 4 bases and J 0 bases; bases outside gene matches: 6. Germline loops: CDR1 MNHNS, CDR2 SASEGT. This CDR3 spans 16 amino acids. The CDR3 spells CASSAIGEGAKNIQYF. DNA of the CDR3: TGTGCCAGCAGTGCAATCGGGGAGGGAGCCAAAAACATTCAGTACTTC.

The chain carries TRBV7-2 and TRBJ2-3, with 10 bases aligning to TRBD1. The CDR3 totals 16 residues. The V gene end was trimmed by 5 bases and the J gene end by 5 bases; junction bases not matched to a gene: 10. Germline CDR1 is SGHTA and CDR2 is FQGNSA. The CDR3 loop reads CASSPNLGQGGDTQYF. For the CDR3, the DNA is TGTGCCAGCAGCCCGAACCTCGGACAGGGGGGAGATACGCAGTATTTT.

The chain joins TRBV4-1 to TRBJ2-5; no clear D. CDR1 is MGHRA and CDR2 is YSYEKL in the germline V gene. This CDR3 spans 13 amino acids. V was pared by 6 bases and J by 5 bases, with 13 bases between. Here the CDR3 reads CASSRSSMETQYF. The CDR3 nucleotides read TGCGCCAGCAGTAGGTCTTCTATGGAGACCCAGTACTTC.

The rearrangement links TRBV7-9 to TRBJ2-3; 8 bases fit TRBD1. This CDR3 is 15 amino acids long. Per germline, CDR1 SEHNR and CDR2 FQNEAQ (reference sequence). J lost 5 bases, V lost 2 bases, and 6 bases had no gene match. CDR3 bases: TGTGCCAGCAGCTTAAAACAGGGGGTTAGAGATACGCAGTATTTT. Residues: CASSLKQGVRDTQYF.

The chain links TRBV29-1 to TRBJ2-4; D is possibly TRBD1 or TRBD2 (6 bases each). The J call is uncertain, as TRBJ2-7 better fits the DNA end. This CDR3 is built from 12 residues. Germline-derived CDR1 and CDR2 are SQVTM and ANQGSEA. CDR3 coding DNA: TGCAGTTCTCTAGGGGGGACCTACGAGCAGTACTTC. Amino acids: CSSLGGTYEQYF.

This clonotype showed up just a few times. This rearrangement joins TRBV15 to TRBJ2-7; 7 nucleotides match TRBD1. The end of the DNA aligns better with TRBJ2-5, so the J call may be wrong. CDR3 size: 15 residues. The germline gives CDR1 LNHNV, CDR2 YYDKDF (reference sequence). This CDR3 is CATSRDRAGGETQYF. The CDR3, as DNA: TGTGCCACCAGCAGAGATCGGGCAGGGGGAGAGACCCAGTACTTC.

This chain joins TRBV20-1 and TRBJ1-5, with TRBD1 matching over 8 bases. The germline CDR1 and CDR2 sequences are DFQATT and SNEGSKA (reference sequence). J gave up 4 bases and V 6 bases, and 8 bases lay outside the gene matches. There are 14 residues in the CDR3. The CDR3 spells CSASGQAINQPQHF. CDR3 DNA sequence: TGCAGTGCCTCGGGACAGGCGATTAATCAGCCCCAGCATTTT.

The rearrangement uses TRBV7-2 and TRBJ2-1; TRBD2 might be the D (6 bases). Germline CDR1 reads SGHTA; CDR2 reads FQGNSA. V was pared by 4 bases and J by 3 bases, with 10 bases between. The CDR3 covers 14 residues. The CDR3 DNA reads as TGTGCCAGCAGCTCCGGGACTTACTACAATGAGCAGTTCTTC. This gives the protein CASSSGTYYNEQFF.

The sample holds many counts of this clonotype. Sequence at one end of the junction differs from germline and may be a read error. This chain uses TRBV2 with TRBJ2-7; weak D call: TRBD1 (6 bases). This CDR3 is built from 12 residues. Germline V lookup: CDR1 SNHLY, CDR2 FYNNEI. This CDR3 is CASSETGYEQYF. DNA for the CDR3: TGCGCCAGCAGCGAGACAGGCTACGAGCAGTACTTC.

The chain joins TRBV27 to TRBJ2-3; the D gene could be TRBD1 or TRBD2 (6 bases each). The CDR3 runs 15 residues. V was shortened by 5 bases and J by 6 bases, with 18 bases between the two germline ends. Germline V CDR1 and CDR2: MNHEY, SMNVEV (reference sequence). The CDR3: CASSVLALQGDTQYF. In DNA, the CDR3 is TGTGCCAGCAGTGTACTAGCCCTTCAGGGGGATACGCAGTATTTT.

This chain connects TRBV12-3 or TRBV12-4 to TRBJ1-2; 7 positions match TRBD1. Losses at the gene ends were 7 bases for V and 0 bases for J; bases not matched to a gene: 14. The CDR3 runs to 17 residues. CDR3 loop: CASKGRDSLGSNYGYTF. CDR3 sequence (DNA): TGTGCCAGCAAAGGCCGGGACAGCTTAGGATCTAACTATGGCTACACCTTC.